This T cell receptor beta chain was identified during a study of blood T cells in healthy people across ages. Sample-barcoded 5' priming and a J-beta primer mix drove a second PCR of 7 to 11 cycles. MiXCR was run by TCRdb on the 5' RACE reads, yielding one entry per CDR3 protein. Here the sample spans about 640,000 distinct CDR3 sequences, roughly 53% being singletons. Germline V gene data show CDR1 as SQVTM and CDR2 as ANQGSEA. V trimming: 6 bases; J trimming: 0 bases; junction bases outside the gene matches: 8. CDR3 size: 14 residues. The sequence was collected from a man aged 60 to 75 in good health. Sequences were obtained from blood. The chain recombines TRBV29-1 with TRBJ2-7; 7 nucleotides line up with TRBD1. CDR3 residues: CSVLLGTASYEQYF. The CDR3 DNA follows: TGCAGCGTCCTCCTCGGGACAGCCTCCTACGAGCAGTACTTC.